These 31 T cell receptor beta chains were sequenced from one sample in a study of graft-versus-host responses after intestinal transplantation. These receptors are not linked to any known antigen. Assay: immunoSEQ multiplex PCR; the TCRdb copy retains only in-frame clones and omits some. Of some 110,000 clones listed, 90% are singletons. Material: unstimulated CD4+ T cells sorted from spleen or lymph node cells, obtained before intestinal transplant. These receptor sequences come from a human donor who received an intestinal transplant.

The genes are TRBV12-5 and TRBJ1-2; D is perhaps TRBD1 (6 bases). From germline, CDR1 is LGHNT and CDR2 FRNRAP. The CDR3 is 12 amino acids. The V end lost 7 bases, the J end lost 4 bases, and 10 bases lay between the germline ends. CDR3: CASALDSYGYTF. The CDR3 DNA follows: TGTGCTAGTGCCCTGGACAGCTATGGCTACACCTTC.

This rearrangement joins TRBV2 to TRBJ2-1; TRBD2 agrees at 11 bases. The CDR3 is 16 amino acids. With 6 bases clipped from V and 4 bases from J, the junction kept 8 bases outside the gene matches. Germline assignment: CDR1 SNHLY and CDR2 FYNNEI. The CDR3 reads CASRQGTSGGYNEQFF. CDR3 nucleotide sequence: TGTGCCAGCAGACAAGGGACTAGCGGAGGATACAATGAGCAGTTCTTC.

The chain combines TRBV2 with TRBJ1-2; TRBD1 is a possible D gene (6 bases). This CDR3 contains 16 residues. The germline gives CDR1 SNHLY, CDR2 FYNNEI. Between the trimmed V and J ends, which lost 5 bases and 0 bases, there was a span of 16 bases. CDR3 loop: CASSPQGISANYGYTF. The CDR3, as DNA: TGTGCCAGCAGTCCACAGGGTATAAGCGCTAACTATGGCTACACCTTC.

The chain couples TRBV19 to TRBJ2-1, with TRBD1 matching 7 bases. Trimming cost V 6 bases and J 2 bases; bases outside gene matches: 7. CDR1 and CDR2 (germline): LNHDA, SQIVND (reference sequence). CDR3 size: 15 residues. The CDR3 loop is CASRMDRSPYNEQFF. CDR3 in DNA: TGTGCCAGTAGGATGGACAGGAGTCCCTACAATGAGCAGTTCTTC.

This clone was detected once. The chain carries TRBV7-7 and TRBJ2-2; D ambiguous. The CDR3 is 13 amino acids. V dropped 5 bases and J dropped 1 base, with 5 bases sitting between them. Per the germline V gene, CDR1 is SSHAT and CDR2 is FNYEAQ (reference sequence). CDR3 in DNA: TGTGCCAGCAGCCCCTGGAACACCGGGGAGCTGTTTTTT. Its translation is CASSPWNTGELFF.

This clone appeared once. This sequence joins TRBV27 and TRBJ2-7; D not resolved. V was trimmed by 5 bases and J by 0 bases, leaving 11 bases between them. There are 14 residues in the CDR3. Germline V gene data show CDR1 as MNHEY and CDR2 as SMNVEV (reference sequence). CDR3 in DNA: TGTGCCAGCAGTCCTCGGTTCGACTCCTACGAGCAGTACTTC. It encodes CASSPRFDSYEQYF.

The rearrangement uses TRBV5-1 and TRBJ2-5, with a weak D call TRBD1 (5 bases). Deletions cut 4 bases from V and 11 bases from J, with 27 bases between. Germline CDR1 is SGHRS and CDR2 is YFSETQ. The CDR3 is made up of 16 amino acids. The CDR3 loop is CASSPIVGAVHEEQYF. The CDR3 bases are TGCGCCAGCAGCCCGATAGTAGGGGCAGTTCATGAGGAGCAGTACTTC.

This clone was seen once. The CDR3 DNA reads TGTGCCAGCAGTTCCCAGCGGGGGTACTACGAGCAGTACTTC. Its translation: CASSSQRGYYEQYF. The chain is built from TRBV28 and TRBJ2-7, with 8 bases matching TRBD2. V was pared by 4 bases and J by 3 bases, with 5 bases of the junction left unmatched. Germline V CDR1 and CDR2: MDHEN, SYDVKM. The CDR3 spans 14 residues.

The chain has TRBV5-1 and TRBJ2-2, with TRBD2 matching 9 bases. The CDR3 totals 17 residues. Germline CDR1 SGHRS, CDR2 YFSETQ. The V and J ends lost 0 bases and 5 bases, in that order; junction bases with no gene match: 8. CDR3 in amino acids: CASSLAASGDRTGELFF. The CDR3, as DNA: TGCGCCAGCAGCTTGGCGGCTAGCGGGGACCGGACCGGGGAGCTGTTTTTT.

This clone appeared a few times. The chain employs TRBV4-1 and TRBJ2-7; TRBD2 matches 7 bases. Germline V gives CDR1 MGHRA, CDR2 YSYEKL. V dropped 1 base and J dropped 0; count of bases not matched to a gene: 6. This CDR3 is built from 16 residues. The CDR3 sequence is CASSQVPLADSYEQYF. CDR3 coding DNA: TGCGCCAGCAGCCAAGTCCCCCTAGCGGACTCCTACGAGCAGTACTTC.

J is TRBJ1-2 and V is TRBV18; 8 bases line up with TRBD1. Per the germline V gene, CDR1 is KGHSH and CDR2 is LQKENI. V shed 4 bases, J shed 6 bases, and the junction held 7 bases outside the gene matches. The CDR3 is made up of 14 amino acids. CDR3: CASSLRGRQDGYTF. The CDR3 nucleotides read TGTGCCAGCTCACTCAGGGGGCGACAGGATGGCTACACCTTC.

The chain employs TRBV7-9 and TRBJ1-3; D uncertain. The V end lost 5 bases, the J end lost 0 bases, and 5 bases lay between the germline ends. The CDR3 contains 13 residues. The germline gives CDR1 SEHNR, CDR2 FQNEAQ (reference sequence). The DNA of the CDR3 is TGTGCCAGCAGCCCCGTCTCTGGAAACACCATATATTTT. Protein sequence: CASSPVSGNTIYF.

The CDR3 loop is CASSSRRGPGYNEQFF. The DNA for the CDR3 is TGTGCCAGCAGCTCAAGGCGGGGGCCAGGTTACAATGAGCAGTTCTTC. This rearrangement joins TRBV7-8 to TRBJ2-1; D might be TRBD2 (7 bases). The CDR3 loop spans 16 amino acids. V was shortened by 4 bases and J by 4 bases, with 17 bases between the two germline ends. Per the germline V gene, CDR1 is SGHVS and CDR2 is FQNEAQ.

The chain carries TRBV28 and TRBJ2-3; tentatively, D is TRBD2 (6 bases). Germline values: CDR1 MDHEN, CDR2 SYDVKM. CDR3 length: 11 amino acids. This chain's CDR3 is CAAGSTDTQYF. Here the CDR3 DNA reads TGTGCGGCGGGGAGCACAGATACGCAGTATTTT.

The chain combines TRBV5-1 with TRBJ1-2, with 7 nucleotides matching TRBD1. Germline V lookup: CDR1 SGHRS, CDR2 YFSETQ. This CDR3 contains 15 residues. The V gene end was trimmed by 5 bases and the J gene end by 0 bases; junction bases not matched to a gene: 7. Here the CDR3 reads CASRAGGQTNYGYTF. CDR3 in DNA: TGCGCCAGCAGAGCGGGGGGACAGACTAACTATGGCTACACCTTC.

The chain combines TRBV29-1 with TRBJ2-3; weak D call: TRBD2 (5 bases). Trimming pared 6 bases from V and 0 bases from J, leaving 7 bases between. CDR1 is SQVTM and CDR2 is ANQGSEA in the germline V gene. The CDR3 is made up of 12 amino acids. For the CDR3, the DNA is TGCAGCGTCCGGGGTAGCACAGATACGCAGTATTTT. Translated, it gives CSVRGSTDTQYF.

J is TRBJ2-4 and V is TRBV7-2; no definite D call. Looked up from germline, CDR1 is SGHTA and CDR2 is FQGNSA. The ends were cut back, 4 bases at V and 6 bases at J, with 7 bases in the middle. The CDR3 has 12 residues. Here the CDR3 DNA reads TGTGCCAGCAGCTCGTCCCCAAACATTCAGTACTTC. Protein sequence: CASSSSPNIQYF.

The rearrangement joins TRBV6-1 to TRBJ2-2, with 7 bases identical to TRBD1. This CDR3 comprises 15 residues. The V and J ends lost 5 bases and 6 bases, in that order; junction bases with no gene match: 9. Germline CDR1 MNHNS, CDR2 SASEGT. Here the CDR3 DNA reads TGTGCCAGCAGTACACAGGGGTACAGTCCCGGGGAGCTGTTTTTT. It specifies CASSTQGYSPGELFF.

V gene TRBV7-9 combines with J gene TRBJ2-5; 7 bases are a match to TRBD1. The CDR3 length is 15 residues. V dropped 1 base and J dropped 2; count of bases not matched to a gene: 4. Germline CDR1 and CDR2: SEHNR and FQNEAQ (reference sequence). CDR3 loop: CASSLDRRGQETQYF. CDR3 sequence (DNA): TGTGCCAGCAGCTTAGACCGCAGGGGGCAAGAGACCCAGTACTTC.

The chain uses TRBV10-1 and TRBJ2-1, with TRBD2 as a possible D gene (5 bases). V dropped 0 bases and J dropped 4 bases, with 7 bases sitting between them. This CDR3 comprises 14 residues. CDR1 is WNHNN, CDR2 SYGVQD, per germline (reference sequence). The CDR3 sequence: CASSESGGYNEQFF. As DNA, the CDR3 is TGCGCCAGCAGTGAGTCCGGCGGGTACAATGAGCAGTTCTTC.

A word on this clone: This same CDR3 is encoded by further DNA sequences in the sample. J is TRBJ2-7 and V is TRBV5-1; 9 bases map to TRBD2. Germline assignment: CDR1 SGHRS and CDR2 YFSETQ. Trimming removed 0 bases from V and 5 bases from J; junction bases left unmatched: 6. CDR3 length: 15 amino acids. The DNA for the CDR3 is TGCGCCAGCAGCTTGGAAGGACTAGCGCGGAACGAGCAGTACTTC. Translated: CASSLEGLARNEQYF. Drawing the rest from reference TRBV5-1 and TRBJ2-7, the complete variable domain is KAGVTQTPRYLIKTRGQQVTLSCSPISGHRSVSWYQQTPGQGLQFLFEYFSETQRNKGNFPGRFSGRQFSNSRSEMNVSTLELGDSALYLCASSLEGLARNEQYFGPGTRLTVT.

The rearrangement uses TRBV7-9 and TRBJ2-2; 10 positions match TRBD1. V lost 5 bases, J lost 5 bases, and 11 bases stayed unmatched. The CDR3 consists of 17 residues. CDR1 is SEHNR and CDR2 is FQNEAQ in the germline V gene (reference sequence). The CDR3 loop is CASSPRGRTGGTGELFF. Written as DNA, the CDR3 is TGTGCCAGCAGCCCACGCGGGCGGACAGGGGGAACCGGGGAGCTGTTTTTT.

The chain has TRBV5-1 and TRBJ2-3; D might be TRBD1 (6 bases). Per germline, CDR1 SGHRS and CDR2 YFSETQ. V gave up 4 bases and J gave up 0 bases, with 9 bases separating them. The CDR3 has 14 residues. The CDR3 DNA sequence: TGCGCCAGCAGCCAGGACAGCAGCACAGATACGCAGTATTTT. This codes for CASSQDSSTDTQYF.

The CDR3 DNA follows: TGTGCCAGCAGCTTGGTCGGGGGTGGAAGCACTGAAGCTTTCTTT. It is translated as CASSLVGGGSTEAFF. This chain connects TRBV5-4 to TRBJ1-1, with a possible D match to TRBD1 (5 bases). Germline V gene sequence: CDR1 SGHNT, CDR2 YYREEE (reference sequence). The CDR3 loop spans 15 amino acids. Trimming took 0 bases from V and 4 from J, leaving 13 bases between them.

The chain recombines TRBV6-1 with TRBJ2-1, with 12 bases lining up with TRBD2. This CDR3 comprises 15 residues. Looked up from germline, CDR1 is MNHNS and CDR2 is SASEGT. The junction had 7 bases not matched to a gene; V was cut back by 4 bases and J by 9 bases. Here the CDR3 reads CASSASSGRATEQFF. Written as DNA, the CDR3 is TGTGCCAGCAGTGCGTCTAGCGGGAGGGCAACTGAGCAGTTCTTC.

This clone was seen once. The chain has TRBV29-1 and TRBJ2-1, with D maybe TRBD2 (6 bases). The CDR3 has 14 residues. Germline CDR1 SQVTM, CDR2 ANQGSEA. Trimming took off 1 base at V and 4 bases at J, with 11 bases between the two ends. CDR3 residues: CSVEGGTIYNEQFF. The CDR3 DNA follows: TGCAGCGTTGAAGGCGGGACCATATACAATGAGCAGTTCTTC.

Here the CDR3 DNA reads TGCGCCAGCAGCCAAGATGGGACTAGCTACAATGAGCAGTTCTTC. Translated, it gives CASSQDGTSYNEQFF. The chain employs TRBV4-1 and TRBJ2-1, with TRBD2 identical over 8 bases. CDR1 and CDR2 (germline): MGHRA, YSYEKL. The V and J ends lost 0 bases and 3 bases, in that order; junction bases with no gene match: 1. The CDR3 extends over 15 amino acids.

The sample holds a few counts of this clone. This chain joins TRBV6-1 and TRBJ1-5; 7 nucleotides line up with TRBD1. The length of the CDR3 is 13 residues. Germline trimming cut 7 bases from V and 6 bases from J; bases unmatched to any gene: 6. Germline CDR1 MNHNS, CDR2 SASEGT. CDR3 residues: CASIMTGFQPQHF. The CDR3 nucleotides read TGTGCCAGCATCATGACAGGGTTTCAGCCCCAGCATTTT.

The chain recombines TRBV7-2 with TRBJ2-3, with 7 positions matching TRBD2. The CDR3 is 14 residues long. Germline V gene sequence: CDR1 SGHTA, CDR2 FQGNSA. V dropped 5 bases and J dropped 5; count of bases not matched to a gene: 7. The CDR3 DNA sequence: TGTGCCAGCAGCAAGCAGCGGGGCCTAGATACGCAGTATTTT. It codes for CASSKQRGLDTQYF.

The chain joins TRBV6-1 to TRBJ1-4; D is undetermined. Germline CDR1 is MNHNS and CDR2 is SASEGT. The CDR3 contains 12 residues. V was clipped by 10 bases and J by 5 bases, with 11 bases between them. DNA for the CDR3: TGTGCCACCCAGAGGGAGAATGAAAAACTGTTTTTT. Its protein product is CATQRENEKLFF.

The chain uses TRBV5-1 and TRBJ2-5, with TRBD2 matching over 15 bases. The CDR3 consists of 18 residues. Germline V CDR1 and CDR2: SGHRS, YFSETQ. Germline trimming cut 0 bases from V and 2 bases from J; bases unmatched to any gene: 5. The CDR3 DNA is TGCGCCAGCAGCTTGGCTGGACTAGCGGGGGGGGGACAAGAGACCCAGTACTTC. Translated, it gives CASSLAGLAGGGQETQYF.